The 16 T cell receptor beta chains below come from one sample, sequenced in a study of blood T cells in healthy people across ages. Using a J-beta primer mix together with a sample-barcoded 5' primer, a second PCR was run for roughly 6 to 11 cycles. TCRdb passed the 5' RACE reads through MiXCR, listing each CDR3 protein once. The table shows 1.6 million or so distinct CDR3 sequences, with 30% to 35% occurring only once. The material sequenced was blood. These receptors originate from a young woman in good health.

The rearrangement joins TRBV5-1 to TRBJ1-2, with a weak D call TRBD1 (5 bases). The CDR3 is 14 amino acids. Germline-derived CDR1 and CDR2 are SGHRS and YFSETQ. V shed 4 bases and J shed 8 bases, with 18 bases lying between them. CDR3 residues: CASSTGGTPRGYTF. CDR3 coding DNA: TGCGCCAGCAGCACGGGCGGGACGCCTCGAGGCTACACCTTC.

The chain combines TRBV15 with TRBJ2-5; D possibly corresponds to TRBD2 (5 bases). The germline V gene encodes CDR1 LNHNV and CDR2 YYDKDF (reference sequence). The CDR3 covers 13 residues. V was pared by 3 bases and J by 5 bases, with 10 bases between. The CDR3 sequence is CATSREAVETQYF. In DNA form, the CDR3 reads TGTGCCACCAGCAGGGAGGCGGTGGAGACCCAGTACTTC.

The J gene is TRBJ1-2, the V gene TRBV3-1; D remains unclear. V lost 8 bases, J lost 6 bases, and 16 bases lay in between. From germline, CDR1 is LGHDT and CDR2 YNNKEL (reference sequence). The CDR3 runs 13 residues. The CDR3 sequence: CASSSVRRDGYTF. DNA of the CDR3: TGTGCCAGCTCGTCAGTGAGGCGAGATGGCTACACCTTC. The variable domain in full, completed from reference TRBV3-1 and TRBJ1-2, reads DTAVSQTPKYLVTQMGNDKSIKCEQNLGHDTMYWYKQDSKKFLKIMFSYNNKELIINETVPNRFSPKSPDKAHLNLHINSLELGDSAVYFCASSSVRRDGYTFGSGTRLTVV.

The chain links TRBV29-1 to TRBJ2-2, with 8 positions matching TRBD1. Trimming took 1 base from V and 4 from J; bases not matched to a gene: 5. The CDR3 loop spans 15 amino acids. The germline V gene has CDR1 SQVTM and CDR2 ANQGSEA. The CDR3 protein is CSVEGRGQGTGELFF. The CDR3 region has the DNA TGCAGCGTTGAAGGCAGGGGGCAAGGCACCGGGGAGCTGTTTTTT.

The chain links TRBV11-2 to TRBJ2-1; a weak D match, TRBD2 (5 bases). The CDR3 contains 14 residues. V dropped 5 bases and J dropped 10 bases, with 18 bases sitting between them. Germline V gives CDR1 SGHAT, CDR2 FQNNGV. CDR3 region: CASSQDSRFGEQFF. DNA of the CDR3: TGTGCCAGCAGCCAGGACTCGCGGTTTGGAGAGCAGTTCTTC.

This chain joins TRBV4-2 and TRBJ1-3; D unclear. CDR1 and CDR2 from the germline V gene are LGHNA and YNFKEQ. With 0 bases removed from V and 8 bases from J, the gap between germline ends came to 2 bases. This CDR3 is built from 11 residues. Here the CDR3 DNA reads TGTGCCAGCAGCCAAGAGTACACCATATATTTT. It codes for CASSQEYTIYF.

This rearrangement joins TRBV7-2 to TRBJ1-2; D might be TRBD1 (6 bases). Per germline, CDR1 SGHTA and CDR2 FQGNSA. Trimming removed 1 base at V and 5 bases at J, with 20 bases between. This CDR3 contains 17 residues. CDR3 nucleotide sequence: TGTGCCAGCAGCTTAGTGTCTCTGTCCAGGGGATGTTATGGCTACACCTTC. It specifies CASSLVSLSRGCYGYTF. The full variable domain, completed using reference TRBV7-2 and TRBJ1-2, is GAGVSQSPSNKVTEKGKDVELRCDPISGHTALYWYRQSLGQGLEFLIYFQGNSAPDKSGLPSDRFSAERTGGSVSTLTIQRTQQEDSAVYLCASSLVSLSRGCYGYTFGSGTRLTVV.

The chain carries TRBV4-2 and TRBJ1-4; 9 nucleotides match TRBD1. V lost 4 bases and J lost 3; bases outside the gene matches: 3. The CDR3 sequence is 15 residues long. Germline assignment: CDR1 LGHNA and CDR2 YNFKEQ. The CDR3 is CASSPTGGSNEKLFF. For the CDR3, the DNA is TGTGCCAGCAGCCCTACAGGGGGCTCTAATGAAAAACTGTTTTTT.

This clonotype was detected only a few times. The chain uses TRBV5-1 and TRBJ2-1; D is undetermined. This CDR3 has 14 residues. Germline V gene data show CDR1 as SGHRS and CDR2 as YFSETQ. V was trimmed by 5 bases and J by 5 bases, leaving 14 bases between them. The CDR3, as DNA: TGCGCCAGCAGGACGCGGACCGTCGACAATGAGCAGTTCTTC. Amino acid sequence: CASRTRTVDNEQFF.

The chain uses TRBV14 and TRBJ2-5; 9 nucleotides align to TRBD1. This CDR3 has 16 amino acids. After removal of 1 base from V and 2 bases from J, the junction contained 5 bases not matched to a gene. From germline, CDR1 is SGHDN and CDR2 FVKESK. The CDR3 bases are TGTGCCAGCAGCCAAGCAGGACAGGGGCAACAAGAGACCCAGTACTTC. Protein product: CASSQAGQGQQETQYF.

This chain joins TRBV19 and TRBJ2-5; D perhaps matches TRBD2 (5 bases). The V gene's germline CDR1 is LNHDA and CDR2 SQIVND (reference sequence). CDR3 size: 14 residues. V lost 4 bases and J 3 bases, leaving 12 bases between the germline ends. The CDR3 bases are TGTGCCAGTAGTACACGGACTGCTAAAGAGACCCAGTACTTC. It yields the protein CASSTRTAKETQYF.

This clonotype was counted between two and nine times. V and J are TRBV6-5 and TRBJ2-5; 7 bases fit TRBD1. Trimming removed 0 bases from V and 4 bases from J; junction bases left unmatched: 8. This CDR3 contains 16 residues. From germline, CDR1 is MNHEY and CDR2 SVGAGI. CDR3 sequence (DNA): TGTGCCAGCAGTTACTCGGATGGGTACAGGGGAGAGACCCAGTACTTC. Translating it yields CASSYSDGYRGETQYF.

This clonotype was recorded at least ten times. The rearrangement joins TRBV10-3 to TRBJ2-1; D is ambiguous. Germline V gene lookup returns CDR1 ENHRY and CDR2 SYGVKD. The CDR3 spans 11 residues. Between the trimmed V and J ends, which lost 6 bases and 5 bases, there was a span of 5 bases. DNA for the CDR3: TGTGCCATCAGATCCAACAATGAGCAGTTCTTC. Translation gives CAIRSNNEQFF.

This clonotype has only a few counts. J is TRBJ1-1 and V is TRBV9; TRBD1 agrees at 7 bases. CDR3 length: 15 residues. V was pared by 3 bases and J by 0 bases, with 5 bases of the junction left unmatched. The V gene's germline CDR1 is SGDLS and CDR2 YYNGEE. DNA of the CDR3: TGTGCCAGCAGCGCCCGGGACAGTCTGAACACTGAAGCTTTCTTT. This sequence encodes CASSARDSLNTEAFF.

This rearrangement joins TRBV2 to TRBJ2-7; a possible D gene is TRBD2 (6 bases). The CDR3 runs 14 residues. From germline, CDR1 is SNHLY and CDR2 FYNNEI. V lost 3 bases to trimming and J lost 0 bases, with 9 bases between them. CDR3 amino acids: CASSDPDYSYEQYF. In DNA, the CDR3 is TGTGCCAGCAGTGACCCGGACTACTCCTACGAGCAGTACTTC.

The chain carries TRBV19 and TRBJ2-7; D possibly corresponds to TRBD1 (5 bases). Germline values: CDR1 LNHDA, CDR2 SQIVND (reference sequence). Trimming took 3 bases from V and 7 from J, leaving 16 bases between them. This CDR3 is 14 amino acids long. CDR3: CASSILGPDNEQYF. The DNA for the CDR3 is TGTGCCAGTAGTATTCTGGGGCCGGACAATGAGCAGTACTTC.